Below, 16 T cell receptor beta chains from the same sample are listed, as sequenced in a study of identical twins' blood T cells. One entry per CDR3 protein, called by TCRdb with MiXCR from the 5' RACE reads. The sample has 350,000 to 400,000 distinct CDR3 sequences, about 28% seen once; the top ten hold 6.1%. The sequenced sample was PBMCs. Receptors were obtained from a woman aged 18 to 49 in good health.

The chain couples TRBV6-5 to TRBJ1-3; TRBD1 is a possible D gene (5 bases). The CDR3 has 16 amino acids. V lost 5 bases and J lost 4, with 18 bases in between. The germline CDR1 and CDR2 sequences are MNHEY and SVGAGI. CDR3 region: CASSPKGTSGGNTIYF. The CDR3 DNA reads TGTGCCAGCAGTCCAAAAGGGACCTCGGGCGGAAACACCATATATTTT.

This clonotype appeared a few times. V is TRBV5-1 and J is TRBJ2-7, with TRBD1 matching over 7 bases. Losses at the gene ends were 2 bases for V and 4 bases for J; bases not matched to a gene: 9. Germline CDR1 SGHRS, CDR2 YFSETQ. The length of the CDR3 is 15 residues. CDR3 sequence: CASSFETGRPYEQYF. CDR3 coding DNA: TGCGCCAGCAGCTTTGAGACAGGGCGGCCGTACGAGCAGTACTTC.

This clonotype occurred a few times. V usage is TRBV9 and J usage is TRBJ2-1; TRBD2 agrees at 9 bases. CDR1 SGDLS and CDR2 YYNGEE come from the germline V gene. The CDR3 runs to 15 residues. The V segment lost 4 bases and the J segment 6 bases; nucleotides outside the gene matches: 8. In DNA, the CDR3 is TGTGCCAGCAGCCCAAACCAGCGGGAGGTCAATGAGCAGTTCTTC. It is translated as CASSPNQREVNEQFF.

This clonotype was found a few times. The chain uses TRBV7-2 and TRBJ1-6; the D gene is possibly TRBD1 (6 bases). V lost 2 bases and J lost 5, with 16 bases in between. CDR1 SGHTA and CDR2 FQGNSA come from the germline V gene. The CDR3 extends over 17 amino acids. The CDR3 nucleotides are TGTGCCAGCAGCTTACTTTGGACAGTGGGAAATAATTCACCCCTCCACTTT. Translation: CASSLLWTVGNNSPLHF.

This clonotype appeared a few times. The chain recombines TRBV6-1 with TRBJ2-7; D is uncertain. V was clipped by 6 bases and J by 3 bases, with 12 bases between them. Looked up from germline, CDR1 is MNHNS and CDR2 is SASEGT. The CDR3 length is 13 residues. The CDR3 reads CASRDGLNYEQYF. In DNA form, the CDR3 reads TGTGCCAGCAGAGACGGCCTCAACTACGAGCAGTACTTC.

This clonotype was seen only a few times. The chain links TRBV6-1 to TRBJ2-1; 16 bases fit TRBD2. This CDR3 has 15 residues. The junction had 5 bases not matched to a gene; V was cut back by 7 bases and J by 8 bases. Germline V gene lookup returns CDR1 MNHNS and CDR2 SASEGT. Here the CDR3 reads CASIFGTSGRDEQFF. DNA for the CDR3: TGTGCCAGCATTTTCGGGACTAGCGGGAGGGATGAGCAGTTCTTC.

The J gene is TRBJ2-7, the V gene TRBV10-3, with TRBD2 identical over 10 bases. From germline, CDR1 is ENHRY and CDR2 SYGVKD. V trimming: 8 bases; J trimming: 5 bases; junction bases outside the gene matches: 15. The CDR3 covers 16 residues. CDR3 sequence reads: CAIGGLADGLPHEQYF. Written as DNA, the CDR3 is TGTGCCATCGGTGGACTAGCGGACGGCCTGCCCCACGAGCAGTACTTC.

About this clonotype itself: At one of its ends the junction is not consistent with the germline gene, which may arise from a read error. CDR3 loop: CASSQVSTMNTEASF. The CDR3 nucleotides read TGCGCCAGCAGCCAAGTTTCAACCATGAACACTGAAGCTTCCTTT. This chain joins TRBV4-3 and TRBJ1-1, with unresolved D. The CDR3 has 15 amino acids. The germline V gene has CDR1 LGHNA and CDR2 YSLEER.

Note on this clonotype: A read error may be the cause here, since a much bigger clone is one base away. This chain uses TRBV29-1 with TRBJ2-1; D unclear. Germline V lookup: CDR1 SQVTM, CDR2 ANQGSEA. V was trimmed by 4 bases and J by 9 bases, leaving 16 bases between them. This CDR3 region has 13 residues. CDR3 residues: CSVVEDHSLEQFF. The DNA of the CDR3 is TGCAGCGTTGTGGAAGATCACAGTCTTGAGCAGTTCTTC.

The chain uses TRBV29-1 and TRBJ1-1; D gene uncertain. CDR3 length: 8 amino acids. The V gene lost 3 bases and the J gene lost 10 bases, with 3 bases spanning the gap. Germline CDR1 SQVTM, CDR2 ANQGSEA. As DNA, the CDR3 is TGCAGCGTTGAGTCAGCTTTCTTT. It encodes CSVESAFF.

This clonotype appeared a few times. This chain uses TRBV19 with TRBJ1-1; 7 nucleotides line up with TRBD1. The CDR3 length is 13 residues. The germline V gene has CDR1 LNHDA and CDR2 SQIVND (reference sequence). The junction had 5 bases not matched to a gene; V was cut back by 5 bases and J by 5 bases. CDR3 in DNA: TGTGCCAGTAGTCAACAGGGGTTGACTGAAGCTTTCTTT. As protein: CASSQQGLTEAFF.

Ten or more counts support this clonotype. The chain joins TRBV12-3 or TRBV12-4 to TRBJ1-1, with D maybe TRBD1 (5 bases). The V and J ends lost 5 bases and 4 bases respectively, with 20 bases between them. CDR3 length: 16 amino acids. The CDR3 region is CASSLSSLGPSTEAFF. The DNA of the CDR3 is TGTGCCAGCAGTCTATCGTCTCTGGGGCCGAGCACTGAAGCTTTCTTT.

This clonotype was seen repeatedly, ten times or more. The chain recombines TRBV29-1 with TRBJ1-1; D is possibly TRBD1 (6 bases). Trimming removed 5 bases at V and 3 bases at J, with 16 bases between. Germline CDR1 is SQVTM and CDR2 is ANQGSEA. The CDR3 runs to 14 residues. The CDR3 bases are TGCAGCGTTCCGGCAGTTAAGGGGGACACTGAAGCTTTCTTT. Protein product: CSVPAVKGDTEAFF.

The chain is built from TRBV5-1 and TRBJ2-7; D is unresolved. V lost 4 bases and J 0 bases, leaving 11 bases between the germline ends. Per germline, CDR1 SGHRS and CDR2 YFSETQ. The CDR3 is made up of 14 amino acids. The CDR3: CASSLFGDSYEQYF. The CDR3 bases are TGCGCCAGCAGCCTCTTTGGCGACTCCTACGAGCAGTACTTC.

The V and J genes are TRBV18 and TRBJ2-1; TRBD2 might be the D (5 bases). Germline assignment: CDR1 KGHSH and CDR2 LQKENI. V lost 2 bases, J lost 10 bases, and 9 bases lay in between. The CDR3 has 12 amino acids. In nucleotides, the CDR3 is TGTGCCAGCTCACCAGTAGCGCTAGAGCAGTTCTTC. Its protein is CASSPVALEQFF.

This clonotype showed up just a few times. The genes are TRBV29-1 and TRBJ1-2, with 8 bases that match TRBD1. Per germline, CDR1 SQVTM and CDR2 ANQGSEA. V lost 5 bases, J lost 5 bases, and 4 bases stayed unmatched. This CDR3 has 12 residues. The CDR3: CSVRGQGYGYTF. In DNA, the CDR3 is TGCAGCGTTCGAGGACAGGGTTATGGCTACACCTTC.